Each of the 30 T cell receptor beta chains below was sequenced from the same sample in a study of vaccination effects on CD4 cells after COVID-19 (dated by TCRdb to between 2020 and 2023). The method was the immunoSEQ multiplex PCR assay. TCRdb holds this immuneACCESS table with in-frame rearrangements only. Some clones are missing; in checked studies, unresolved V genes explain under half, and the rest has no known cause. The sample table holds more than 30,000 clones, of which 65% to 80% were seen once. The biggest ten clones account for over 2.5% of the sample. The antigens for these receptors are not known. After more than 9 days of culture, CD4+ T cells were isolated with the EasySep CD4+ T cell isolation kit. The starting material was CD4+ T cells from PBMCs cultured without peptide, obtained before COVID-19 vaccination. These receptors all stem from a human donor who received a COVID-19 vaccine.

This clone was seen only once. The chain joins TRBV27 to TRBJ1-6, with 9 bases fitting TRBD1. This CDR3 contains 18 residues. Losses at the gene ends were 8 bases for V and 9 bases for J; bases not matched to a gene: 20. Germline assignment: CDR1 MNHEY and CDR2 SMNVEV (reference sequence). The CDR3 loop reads CASGSTPPLQGARSPLHF. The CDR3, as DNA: TGTGCCAGCGGCTCCACACCCCCCCTACAGGGGGCGCGTTCACCCCTCCACTTT.

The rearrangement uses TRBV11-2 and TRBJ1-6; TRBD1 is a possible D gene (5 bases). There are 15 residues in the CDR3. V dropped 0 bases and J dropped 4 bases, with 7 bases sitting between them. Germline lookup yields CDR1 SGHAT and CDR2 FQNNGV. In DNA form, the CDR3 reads TGTGCCAGCAGCTTAGAGGGACCGTATAATTCACCCCTCCACTTT. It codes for CASSLEGPYNSPLHF.

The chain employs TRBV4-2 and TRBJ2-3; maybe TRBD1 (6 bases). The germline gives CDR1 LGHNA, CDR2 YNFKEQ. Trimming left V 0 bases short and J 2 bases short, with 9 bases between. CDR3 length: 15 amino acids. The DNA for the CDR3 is TGTGCCAGCAGCCAAGAGACAGGACCCACAGATACGCAGTATTTT. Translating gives CASSQETGPTDTQYF.

CDR3 nucleotides: TGTGCCAGCAGCTCCGACAGGCGGGGCGAGCAGTACTTC. This encodes CASSSDRRGEQYF. The J gene is TRBJ2-7, the V gene TRBV6-5, with D possibly called TRBD1 or TRBD2 (6 bases each). The CDR3 sequence is 13 residues long. Trimming took off 6 bases at V and 6 bases at J, with 15 bases between the two ends. Germline V gene data show CDR1 as MNHEY and CDR2 as SVGAGI.

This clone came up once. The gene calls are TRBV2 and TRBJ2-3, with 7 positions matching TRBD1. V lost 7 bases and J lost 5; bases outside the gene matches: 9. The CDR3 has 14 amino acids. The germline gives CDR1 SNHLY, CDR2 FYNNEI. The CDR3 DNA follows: TGTGCCAGCACTAAGACAGGGAAGAAAGATACGCAGTATTTT. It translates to CASTKTGKKDTQYF.

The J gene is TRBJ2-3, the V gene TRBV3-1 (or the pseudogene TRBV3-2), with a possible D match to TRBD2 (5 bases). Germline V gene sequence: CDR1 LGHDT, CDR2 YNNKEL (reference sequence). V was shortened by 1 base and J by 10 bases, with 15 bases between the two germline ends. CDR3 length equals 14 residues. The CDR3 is CASSQGTGRSAQYF. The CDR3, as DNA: TGTGCCAGCAGCCAAGGGACTGGACGTTCGGCGCAGTATTTT.

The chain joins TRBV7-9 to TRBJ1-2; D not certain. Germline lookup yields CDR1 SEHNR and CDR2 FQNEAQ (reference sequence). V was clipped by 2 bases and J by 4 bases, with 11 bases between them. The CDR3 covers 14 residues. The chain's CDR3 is CASSLTSGSYGYTF. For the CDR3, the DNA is TGTGCCAGCAGCTTAACGTCCGGTTCCTATGGCTACACCTTC.

The CDR3 here is CASRDHRALNEKLFF. CDR3 DNA sequence: TGTGCCAGCAGGGACCACAGGGCCCTTAATGAAAAACTGTTTTTT. The rearrangement links TRBV2 to TRBJ1-4, with D maybe TRBD1 (6 bases). CDR1 and CDR2 from the germline V gene are SNHLY and FYNNEI. Trimming left V 6 bases short and J 4 bases short, with 15 bases between. The CDR3 is 15 amino acids.

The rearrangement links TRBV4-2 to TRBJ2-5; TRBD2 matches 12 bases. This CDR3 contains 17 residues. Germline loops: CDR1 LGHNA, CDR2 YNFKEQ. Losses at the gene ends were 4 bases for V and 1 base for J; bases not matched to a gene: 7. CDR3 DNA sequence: TGTGCCAGCAGCCCGAACCTAGCGGGGGGGTCCCAAGAGACCCAGTACTTC. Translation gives CASSPNLAGGSQETQYF.

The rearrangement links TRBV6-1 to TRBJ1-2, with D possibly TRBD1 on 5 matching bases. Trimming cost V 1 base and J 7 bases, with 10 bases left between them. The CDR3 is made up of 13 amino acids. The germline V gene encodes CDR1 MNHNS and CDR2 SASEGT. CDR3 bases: TGTGCCAGCAGTGAAGGCAGGGTGGGTGGCTACACCTTC. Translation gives CASSEGRVGGYTF.

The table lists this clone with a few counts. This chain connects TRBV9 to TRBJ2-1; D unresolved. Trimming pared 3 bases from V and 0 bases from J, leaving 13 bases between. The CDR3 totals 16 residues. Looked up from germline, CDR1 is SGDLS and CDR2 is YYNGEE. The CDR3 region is CASSASSRSSYNEQFF. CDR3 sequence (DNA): TGTGCCAGCAGCGCATCATCTAGGAGCTCCTACAATGAGCAGTTCTTC.

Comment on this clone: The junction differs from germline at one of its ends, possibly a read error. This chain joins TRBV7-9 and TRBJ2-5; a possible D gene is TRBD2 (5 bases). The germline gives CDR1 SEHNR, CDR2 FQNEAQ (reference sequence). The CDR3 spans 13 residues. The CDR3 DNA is TGTGCCAGCAGCTTGGACTTTCAAGGGACCCAGTACTTC. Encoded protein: CASSLDFQGTQYF.

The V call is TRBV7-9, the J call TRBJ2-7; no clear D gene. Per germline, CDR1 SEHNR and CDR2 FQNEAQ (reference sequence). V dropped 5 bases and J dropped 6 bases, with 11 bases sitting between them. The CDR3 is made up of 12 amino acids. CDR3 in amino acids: CASSRALGEQYF. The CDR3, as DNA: TGTGCCAGCAGCCGGGCCTTGGGCGAGCAGTACTTC.

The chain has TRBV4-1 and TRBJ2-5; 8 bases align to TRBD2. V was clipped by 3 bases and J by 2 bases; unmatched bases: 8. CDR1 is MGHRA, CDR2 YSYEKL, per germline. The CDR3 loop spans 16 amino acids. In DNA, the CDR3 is TGCGCCAGCAGCCAGGATAGGACTAGCATTCAAGAGACCCAGTACTTC. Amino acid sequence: CASSQDRTSIQETQYF.

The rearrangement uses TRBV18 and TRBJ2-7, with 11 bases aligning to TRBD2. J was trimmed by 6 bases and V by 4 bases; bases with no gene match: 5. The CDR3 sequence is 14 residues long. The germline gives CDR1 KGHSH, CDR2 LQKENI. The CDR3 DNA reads TGTGCCAGCTCACAACTAGCGGGAGAGGTCGAGCAGTACTTC. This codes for CASSQLAGEVEQYF.

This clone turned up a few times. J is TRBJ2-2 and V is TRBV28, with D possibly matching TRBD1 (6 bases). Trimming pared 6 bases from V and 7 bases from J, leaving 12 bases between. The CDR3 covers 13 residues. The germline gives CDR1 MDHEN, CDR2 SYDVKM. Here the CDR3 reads CASRTGWSGELFF. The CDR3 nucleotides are TGTGCCAGCAGAACAGGGTGGAGCGGGGAGCTGTTTTTT.

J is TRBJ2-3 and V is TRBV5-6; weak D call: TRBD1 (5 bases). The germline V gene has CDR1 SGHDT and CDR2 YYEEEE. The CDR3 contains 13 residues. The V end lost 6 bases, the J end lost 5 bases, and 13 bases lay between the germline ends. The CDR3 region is CASKQQGIDTQYF. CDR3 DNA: TGTGCCAGCAAACAGCAGGGAATAGATACGCAGTATTTT.

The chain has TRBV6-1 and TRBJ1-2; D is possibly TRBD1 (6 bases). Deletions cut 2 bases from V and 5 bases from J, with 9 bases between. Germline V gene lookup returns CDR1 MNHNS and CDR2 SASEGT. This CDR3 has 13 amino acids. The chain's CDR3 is CASSEQGPYGYTF. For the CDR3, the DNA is TGTGCCAGCAGTGAACAGGGGCCGTATGGCTACACCTTC.

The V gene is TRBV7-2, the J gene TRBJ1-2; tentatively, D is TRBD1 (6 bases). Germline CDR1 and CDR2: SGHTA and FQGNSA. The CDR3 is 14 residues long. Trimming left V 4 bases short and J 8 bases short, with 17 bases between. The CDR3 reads CASSSSGGRAGYTF. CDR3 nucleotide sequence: TGTGCCAGCAGCTCCAGCGGGGGGCGGGCCGGCTACACCTTC.

In DNA, the CDR3 is TGTGCCAGCAGTGAAGCGGGCAACAGGGCCCTCCACTTT. It encodes CASSEAGNRALHF. The chain links TRBV2 to TRBJ1-6; the D gene is possibly TRBD1 (6 bases). Germline-derived CDR1 and CDR2 are SNHLY and FYNNEI. The CDR3 contains 13 residues. Trimming took 0 bases from V and 14 from J, leaving 11 bases between them. Filled out from reference TRBV2 and TRBJ1-6, the complete variable domain reads EPEVTQTPSHQVTQMGQEVILRCVPISNHLYFYWYRQILGQKVEFLVSFYNNEISEKSEIFDDQFSVERPDGSNFTLKIRSTKLEDSAMYFCASSEAGNRALHFGNGTRLTVT.

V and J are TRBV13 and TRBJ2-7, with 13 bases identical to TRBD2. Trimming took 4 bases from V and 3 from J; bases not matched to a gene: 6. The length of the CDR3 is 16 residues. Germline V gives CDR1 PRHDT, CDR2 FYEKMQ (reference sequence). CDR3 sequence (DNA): TGTGCCAGCAGCTCCCGACTAGCGGGAGGAAACTACGAGCAGTACTTC. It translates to CASSSRLAGGNYEQYF.

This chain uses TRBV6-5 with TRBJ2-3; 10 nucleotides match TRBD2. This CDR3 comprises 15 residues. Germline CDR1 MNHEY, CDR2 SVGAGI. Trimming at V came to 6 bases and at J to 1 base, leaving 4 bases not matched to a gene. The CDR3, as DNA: TGTGCCAGCAGGAAGGGGACTAGCGGCACAGATACGCAGTATTTT. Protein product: CASRKGTSGTDTQYF.

The CDR3 here is CASSQQGLAGNEQFF. For the CDR3, the DNA is TGTGCCAGCAGCCAACAGGGACTAGCGGGCAATGAGCAGTTCTTC. J is TRBJ2-1 and V is TRBV7-2; 12 bases map to TRBD2. Trimming took 5 bases from V and 6 from J; bases not matched to a gene: 5. Germline CDR1 and CDR2: SGHTA and FQGNSA. The CDR3 is 15 residues long.

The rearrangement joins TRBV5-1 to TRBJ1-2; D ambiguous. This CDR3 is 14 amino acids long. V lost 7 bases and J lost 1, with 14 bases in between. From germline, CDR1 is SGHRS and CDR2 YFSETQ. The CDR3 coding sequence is TGCGCCAGCGCAACGACTGACGGTAACTATGGCTACACCTTC. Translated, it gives CASATTDGNYGYTF.

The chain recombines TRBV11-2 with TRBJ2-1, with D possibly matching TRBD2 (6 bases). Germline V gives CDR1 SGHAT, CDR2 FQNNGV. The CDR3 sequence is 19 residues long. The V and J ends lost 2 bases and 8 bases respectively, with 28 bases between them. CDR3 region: CASSLLPFIRGAIPHEQFF. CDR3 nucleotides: TGTGCCAGCAGCTTACTCCCCTTTATTCGCGGGGCTATCCCGCATGAGCAGTTCTTC.

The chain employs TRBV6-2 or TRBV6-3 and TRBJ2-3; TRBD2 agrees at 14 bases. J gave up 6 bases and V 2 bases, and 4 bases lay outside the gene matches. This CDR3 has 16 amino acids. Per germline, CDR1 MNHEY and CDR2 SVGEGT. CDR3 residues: CASSYGRLAGGDTQYF. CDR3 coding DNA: TGTGCCAGCAGTTACGGAAGACTAGCGGGGGGGGATACGCAGTATTTT.

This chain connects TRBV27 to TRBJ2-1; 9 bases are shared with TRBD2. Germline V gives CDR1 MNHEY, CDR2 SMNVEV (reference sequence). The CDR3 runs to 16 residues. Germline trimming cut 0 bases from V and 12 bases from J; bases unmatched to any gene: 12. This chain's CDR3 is CASSLSTSNAGGLQFF. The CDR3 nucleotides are TGTGCCAGCAGTTTATCCACCTCTAATGCGGGAGGGTTGCAGTTCTTC.

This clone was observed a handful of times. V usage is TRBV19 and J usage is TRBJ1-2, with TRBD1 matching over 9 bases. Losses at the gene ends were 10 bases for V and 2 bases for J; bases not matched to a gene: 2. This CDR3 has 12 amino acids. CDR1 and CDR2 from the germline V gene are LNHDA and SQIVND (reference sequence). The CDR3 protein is CAIGTGNYGYTF. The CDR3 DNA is TGTGCCATCGGGACAGGGAACTATGGCTACACCTTC.

The CDR3 sequence: CASSYGTSRYTQYF. CDR3 DNA: TGTGCCAGCAGTTACGGGACTAGCCGTTATACGCAGTATTTT. The chain employs TRBV6-5 and TRBJ2-3; 9 nucleotides match TRBD2. CDR1 MNHEY and CDR2 SVGAGI come from the germline V gene. V lost 2 bases and J lost 7; bases outside the gene matches: 4. The CDR3 has 14 amino acids.

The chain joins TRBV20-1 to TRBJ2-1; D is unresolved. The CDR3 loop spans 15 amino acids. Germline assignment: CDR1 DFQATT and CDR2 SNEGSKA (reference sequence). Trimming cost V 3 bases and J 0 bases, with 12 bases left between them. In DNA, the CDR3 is TGCAGTGCTAGTCTGCCGGTAAGCTCCTACAATGAGCAGTTCTTC. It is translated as CSASLPVSSYNEQFF.